This TCR beta chain was profiled in a study of T-cell reconstitution after alpha-beta-depleted transplantation in children. V trimming: 5 bases; J trimming: 3 bases; junction bases outside the gene matches: 9. Germline V gene sequence: CDR1 SGHVS, CDR2 FQNEAQ. The CDR3 contains 15 residues. During its preparation, the TCRbeta library received unique molecular identifiers. TCRdb reprocessed the PCR reads with MiXCR, giving one entry per CDR3 protein. This table has around 600,000 distinct CDR3 sequences, more than 20% appearing once. This sequence was found in a boy under two years old who had a stem cell transplant for acute myeloid leukemia, so the T cells may come from the graft donor. This sequence joins TRBV7-8 and TRBJ2-7; 8 nucleotides match TRBD1. The sequenced sample was PBMCs, mostly from graft donor cells, obtained 360 days after TCRalphabeta/CD19-depleted stem cell transplant. This CDR3 reads CASSGRDRWVYEQYV. The DNA of the CDR3 is TGTGCCAGCAGCGGAAGGGACAGGTGGGTCTACGAGCAGTACGTC.